This T cell receptor (beta chain) stems from a study of OX40 agonist ivuxolimab in advanced cancers. Study-wide context: Given to patients was ivuxolimab, an agonistic anti-OX40 (CD134) antibody. Three partial responders included one hepatocellular carcinoma patient and two cutaneous melanoma patients. Findings and limits, study-wide: Some of the nonresponding patients also showed low levels of normalized T-cell clonal expansion. The study found among the lowest clonal expansion in partial responders at 0.1-3.0 mg/kg.

Germline loops: CDR1 SQVTM, CDR2 ANQGSEA. The ends were cut back, 6 bases at V and 6 bases at J, with 14 bases in the middle. This CDR3 contains 12 residues. Turning to this clone: Its antigen is unknown.

Only in-frame clones appear in the TCRdb table, and some are missing; sequencing was by immunoSEQ multiplex PCR. There are roughly 48,000 clones in the sample; approximately 83% occur only once, and roughly 1.2% lies in the top ten. The specimen comprised CD4+ or CD8+ T cells sorted from blood, sampled in a trial of the OX40 agonist ivuxolimab. The receptor's source is an adult with an advanced solid tumor such as melanoma, head and neck, liver or kidney cancer. V is TRBV29-1 and J is TRBJ1-1; D not resolved. The DNA for the CDR3 is TGCAGCGTCGTACGAGTGGAACCTGAAGCTTTCTTT. Its translation: CSVVRVEPEAFF.